Listed below are T cell receptor beta chains from one sample, sequenced in a study of cytomegalovirus exposure and HLA in healthy donors. TCRdb keeps only in-frame clones here, not all; method: immunoSEQ multiplex PCR. The profile shows 60,000 to 80,000 clones, just under 95% of them singletons. Sequenced input: PBMCs. Receptors originate from a woman aged 18-35 years in good health and CMV-seropositive. CDR3s include the opening cysteine and the closing phenylalanine or tryptophan. D genes are given only for firm matches. Clone size is shown for a subset of rows, as once, few, many or a class of expanded clone.

>TRBV6-5|.|15|TRBJ2-7|few
TGTGCCAGCACTAGAAATAGCGGAAGCTCCTACGAGCAGTACTTC
CASTRNSGSSYEQYF
>TRBV7-2|.|17|TRBJ2-7|.
TGTGCCAGCAGCTTACCAGGAGGGGCAGAAATCTCCTACGAGCAGTACTTC
CASSLPGGAEISYEQYF
>TRBV27|TRBD2|15|TRBJ2-1|.
TGTGCCAGCAGTTTAGGACTAGCGGGGGGGGATGAGCAGTTCTTC
CASSLGLAGGDEQFF
>TRBV30|.|14|TRBJ2-4|.
TGTGCCTGGAGTCCATGGTCAGGGAGGTACATTCAGTACTTC
CAWSPWSGRYIQYF
>TRBV2|.|18|TRBJ1-2|.
TGTGCCAGCAGTGAATGGGACAACTACTCTCCGGCAGTCTATGGCTACACCTTC
CASSEWDNYSPAVYGYTF
>TRBV4-1|.|15|TRBJ2-1|.
TGCGCCAGCAGCCAATGGACCAGGGGTGGCAATGAGCAGTTCTTC
CASSQWTRGGNEQFF
>TRBV29-1|.|11|TRBJ2-1|.
TGCACCACGTTGGGGGGCAATGAGCAGTTCTTC
CTTLGGNEQFF
>TRBV12-5|TRBD1|17|TRBJ1-3|.
TGTGCTAGTGGTCTACATCAGGGGGCTCGCCCTGGAAACACCATATATTTT
CASGLHQGARPGNTIYF
>TRBV5-1|TRBD1|15|TRBJ1-5|.
TGCGCCAGCAGCGAAATGCCGGGACAGAATCAGCCCCAGCATTTT
CASSEMPGQNQPQHF
>TRBV7-9|TRBD2|14|TRBJ2-7|once
TGTGCCAGCAGCTCTAGCGGGGGGGACTACGAGCAGTACTTC
CASSSSGGDYEQYF
>TRBV28|.|13|TRBJ2-7|.
TGTGCCAGCAACGGGGGAGGGGGTCGCGAGCAGTACTTC
CASNGGGGREQYF
>TRBV5-1|TRBD2|14|TRBJ2-5|.
TGCGCCAGCTCACTAGCGGGAGTAAAAGAGACCCAGTACTTC
CASSLAGVKETQYF
>TRBV19|.|13|TRBJ1-2|.
TGTGCCAGTAGTATTTATGACAGTTTTGGCTACACCTTC
CASSIYDSFGYTF
>TRBV13|.|17|TRBJ2-3|.
TGTGCCAGCAGCCCTAATGGAATGGGGCCTAGCACAGATACGCAGTATTTT
CASSPNGMGPSTDTQYF
>TRBV7-2|.|17|TRBJ2-1|.
TGTGCCAGCAGCTTTACGAGGGGGGGAGAATGGGCGCGGGAGCAGTTCTTC
CASSFTRGGEWAREQFF
>TRBV25-1|.|14|TRBJ1-2|.
TGTGCCAGCAGTGAAGGGGCAGGGAACTATGGCTACACCTTC
CASSEGAGNYGYTF
>TRBV19|.|16|TRBJ1-2|.
TGTGCCAGTAGTATGCTCGAAGTCAAGCTAGTCTATGGCTACACCTTC
CASSMLEVKLVYGYTF
>TRBV7-2|.|15|TRBJ1-1|.
TGTGCCAGCAGCTTAGACGGTTTGTGGAACACTGAAGCTTTCTTT
CASSLDGLWNTEAFF
>TRBV27|.|15|TRBJ1-1|once
TGTGCCAGCAGTTTTACAGGGATAGAGAACACTGAAGCTTTCTTT
CASSFTGIENTEAFF
>TRBV2|.|19|TRBJ2-1|.
TGTGCCAGCATGGATCCGGGTTATATGGGGCCGAGCTCCTACAATGAGCAGTTCTTC
CASMDPGYMGPSSYNEQFF
>TRBV6-6|.|13|TRBJ1-2|.
TGTGCCAGCACCGACCCGGGCGGGGTCGGCTACACCTTC
CASTDPGGVGYTF
>TRBV7-6|.|15|TRBJ2-7|.
TGTGCCAGCAGCTTAGCGGCGAGGTCTCTCGGGGAGCAGTACTTC
CASSLAARSLGEQYF
>TRBV2|.|13|TRBJ2-2|.
TGTGCCAGCAAAAAAAGCGGCACCGGGGAGCTGTTTTTT
CASKKSGTGELFF
>TRBV30|TRBD1|13|TRBJ2-7|.
TGTGCCTGGAGTGATGGGACAGGGGGCGAGCAGTACTTC
CAWSDGTGGEQYF
>TRBV7-8|.|15|TRBJ2-1|.
TGTGCCAGCAGCCCCCACAGGGTAGAGAACAATGAGCAGTTCTTC
CASSPHRVENNEQFF
>TRBV28|TRBD1|14|TRBJ1-1|.
TGTGCCAGCAGTCAACGACAGGGGCGCACTGAAGCTTTCTTT
CASSQRQGRTEAFF
>TRBV6-6|TRBD1|16|TRBJ1-3|.
TGTGCCAGCAGCCGATCCGACAGGGGGTCTGGAAACACCATATATTTT
CASSRSDRGSGNTIYF
>TRBV7-6|.|15|TRBJ2-2|.
TGTGCCAGCAGCTTAGCGCAGGGAAACACCGGGGAGCTGTTTTTT
CASSLAQGNTGELFF
>TRBV25-1|.|16|TRBJ2-1|.
TGTGCCAGCAGTGAACAAGCGGAAAGCTCCTACAATGAGCAGTTCTTC
CASSEQAESSYNEQFF